The clone carrying this T cell receptor (beta chain) was picked up many times. The V gene lost 1 base and the J gene lost 8 bases, with 6 bases spanning the gap. The CDR3 has 12 residues. Germline loops: CDR1 GTSNPN, CDR2 SVGIG (reference sequence). This entry comes from a study of T cells in Graves' hyperthyroidism and ophthalmopathy. Amplified regions were TCR beta CDR3 sequences from RNA transcripts. The study used the HTBI primer set for a first-round RT-PCR of the TCR CDR3. TCRdb used MiXCR to reprocess the multiplex PCR reads, holding one entry per CDR3 protein. The sample shows over 200,000 distinct CDR3 sequences, about 17% of them seen only once.

The chain is built from TRBV30 and TRBJ1-6; D uncertain. The sequence derives from a man aged 40-55 years with Graves' hyperthyroidism. Sequencing was done on a sample of blood. CDR3 bases: TGTGCCTGGAGTGGAACCGATTCACCCCTCCACTTT. Amino acids: CAWSGTDSPLHF.